The 7 T cell receptor beta chains below were found in one sample sequenced in a study of cytomegalovirus exposure and HLA in healthy donors (dated by TCRdb to 2016 to 2017). Library method: the immunoSEQ multiplex PCR assay. The multiplex PCR relied on a mix of 60 forward primers for TCR Vbeta segments and 13 reverse primers for TCR Jbeta segments. Imported from immuneACCESS, the table was reduced by TCRdb to in-frame sequences with V and J called. These copies leave out some clones; in studies compared against another copy, an unresolved V gene accounts for under half, and the cause of the remainder is not known. This sample has about 160,000 clones in its table, and roughly 80% of those were observed once. In total, the top ten clones hold 1.3% of the sample. Sequencing was performed on PBMCs. These receptors originate from a man aged 30 to 45 in good health and CMV-seronegative.

This clone was observed a few times. The chain combines TRBV11-2 with TRBJ2-1; D is possibly TRBD2 (5 bases). CDR1 is SGHAT and CDR2 is FQNNGV in the germline V gene. V dropped 2 bases and J dropped 6 bases, with 11 bases sitting between them. CDR3 size: 14 residues. The DNA for the CDR3 is TGTGCCAGCAGCTTAAGAGAGCGGAGCAATGAGCAGTTCTTC. Translated, it gives CASSLRERSNEQFF. The whole variable domain, filled in from reference TRBV11-2 and TRBJ2-1, reads EAGVAQSPRYKIIEKRQSVAFWCNPISGHATLYWYQQILGQGPKLLIQFQNNGVVDDSQLPKDRFSAERLKGVDSTLKIQPAKLEDSAVYLCASSLRERSNEQFFGPGTRLTVL.

The chain is built from TRBV7-6 and TRBJ1-2; no firm D call. Germline CDR1 and CDR2: SGHVS and FNYEAQ. The CDR3 spans 15 residues. Trimming stripped 2 bases from V and 1 base from J, with 11 bases between. CDR3: CASSLRPGGNYGYTF. Written as DNA, the CDR3 is TGTGCCAGCAGCTTAAGACCGGGAGGTAACTATGGCTACACCTTC.

This clone appeared a single time. J is TRBJ1-2 and V is TRBV4-3; D unclear. The CDR3 sequence is 14 residues long. Germline lookup yields CDR1 LGHNA and CDR2 YSLEER. Trimming cost V 1 base and J 4 bases, with 10 bases left between them. CDR3 DNA: TGCGCCAGCAGCCAAGGGCAGGAATTCTATGGCTACACCTTC. This gives the protein CASSQGQEFYGYTF.

This chain joins TRBV19 and TRBJ2-2, with 9 positions matching TRBD1. Trimming cost V 4 bases and J 5 bases; bases outside gene matches: 5. The CDR3 covers 15 residues. Per germline, CDR1 LNHDA and CDR2 SQIVND (reference sequence). The CDR3 DNA reads as TGTGCCAGTAGTAAACAGGGGGCGATTACCGGGGAGCTGTTTTTT. Its translation is CASSKQGAITGELFF.

The chain links TRBV18 to TRBJ1-1, with a tentative D call TRBD1 (6 bases). Germline CDR1 KGHSH, CDR2 LQKENI. Trimming took 6 bases from V and 5 from J, leaving 16 bases between them. The CDR3 is 14 residues long. The CDR3 loop is CASSPAQGSTEAFF. The CDR3 coding sequence is TGTGCCAGCTCGCCGGCGCAGGGGAGTACTGAAGCTTTCTTT.

The gene calls are TRBV19 and TRBJ2-7; D might be TRBD2 (5 bases). Trimming pared 5 bases from V and 4 bases from J, leaving 9 bases between. Germline V gene sequence: CDR1 LNHDA, CDR2 SQIVND (reference sequence). The CDR3 loop spans 12 amino acids. The CDR3 sequence: CASSHGRYEQYF. For the CDR3, the DNA is TGTGCCAGTAGTCATGGGAGATACGAGCAGTACTTC.

This chain links TRBV7-2 with TRBJ1-2; the D is unclear. Germline assignment: CDR1 SGHTA and CDR2 FQGNSA. The CDR3 contains 14 residues. V was trimmed by 1 base and J by 4 bases, leaving 10 bases between them. The CDR3 reads CASSLEAFIYGYTF. The DNA of the CDR3 is TGTGCCAGCAGCTTAGAAGCTTTTATCTATGGCTACACCTTC.